This entry concerns a single T cell receptor beta chain. The data were obtained in a study of blood T cells in healthy people across ages. Trimming removed 6 bases from V and 5 bases from J, with 17 bases in between. This CDR3 comprises 15 residues. A J-beta primer mix and a sample-barcoded 5' primer were used in a second PCR of about 7 to 12 cycles. TCRdb re-called the 5' RACE reads with MiXCR, one entry per CDR3 protein. The sample has about 1.7 million distinct CDR3 sequences, over 25% seen once. The sequenced sample was blood. The chain links TRBV12-3 or TRBV12-4 to TRBJ1-5, with D tentatively TRBD1 (5 bases). The sequence was obtained from a woman aged 25 to 45 in good health. The CDR3 sequence is CASSQGGNIYQPQHF. In nucleotides, the CDR3 is TGTGCCAGCAGCCAGGGAGGGAATATCTATCAGCCCCAGCATTTT.